These T cell receptor beta chains were read from a single sample in a study of blood T cell repertoires in COVID-19. Clones were read by immunoSEQ multiplex PCR, and TCRdb kept only the in-frame ones, dropping some. The sample records around 190,000 clones, approximately 83% being singletons. Material: peripheral blood. The receptor source for this set is a man between 50 and 59 years old with active or convalescent COVID-19. The CDR3 runs from the conserved cysteine through the conserved F or W. Each record gives: V gene, D gene, J gene, clone size, CDR3 protein, CDR3 DNA. The D gene is left open where the match is weak. Clone size appears in some rows only: once, few, many, or a class for an expanded clone.

TRBV20-1	TRBD1	TRBJ2-1	-	CSGTDRAAQFF	TGCAGTGGTACCGACAGGGCGGCCCAGTTCTTC
TRBV19	-	TRBJ2-6	once	CASSIGRPSGANVLTF	TGTGCCAGTAGTATAGGGCGGCCATCTGGGGCCAACGTCCTGACTTTC
TRBV4-2	-	TRBJ2-7	-	CASSQQLTTGKETYEQYF	TGTGCCAGCAGCCAACAGCTTACGACAGGAAAGGAGACCTACGAGCAGTACTTC
TRBV6-4	-	TRBJ1-1	-	CASSDSPTGWWATEAFF	TGTGCCAGCAGTGACTCACCCACAGGGTGGTGGGCCACTGAAGCTTTCTTT
TRBV5-1	-	TRBJ1-4	-	CASSLADSEKLFF	TGCGCCAGCAGCTTGGCAGACAGTGAAAAACTGTTTTTT
TRBV27	TRBD2	TRBJ2-6	-	CASSLSGWLGEGANVLTF	TGTGCCAGCAGTCTTAGCGGGTGGCTGGGGGAGGGGGCCAACGTCCTGACTTTC
TRBV18	TRBD1	TRBJ2-3	-	CASSARTGGGDTQYF	TGTGCCAGCTCAGCACGGACAGGGGGTGGCGATACGCAGTATTTT
TRBV6-5	-	TRBJ1-2	-	CASSSVEHDYGYTF	TGTGCCAGCAGTTCCGTGGAGCACGACTATGGCTACACCTTC
TRBV5-1	TRBD2	TRBJ2-1	-	CASSTSGNYNEQFF	TGCGCCAGCTCTACTAGCGGAAACTACAATGAGCAGTTCTTC
TRBV19	-	TRBJ1-2	-	CASVTGSYGYTF	TGTGCCAGCGTTACAGGCTCCTATGGCTACACCTTC
TRBV28	TRBD1	TRBJ1-2	-	CASSLRQGALVIGYTF	TGTGCCAGCAGTTTAAGACAGGGGGCGCTAGTGATCGGCTACACCTTC
TRBV7-3	-	TRBJ2-2	-	CASSFRGTGELFF	TGTGCCAGCAGTTTCAGGGGCACCGGGGAGCTGTTTTTT
TRBV6-5	-	TRBJ1-5	-	CASSSAHYSNQPQHF	TGTGCCAGCAGTTCCGCACATTATAGCAATCAGCCCCAGCATTTT
TRBV12-5	-	TRBJ2-3	-	CASGLDWPPDTQYF	TGTGCTAGTGGTTTGGATTGGCCCCCAGATACGCAGTATTTT
TRBV6-5	TRBD1	TRBJ1-5	-	CASSPTGDDNQPQHF	TGTGCCAGCAGCCCCACAGGGGATGACAATCAGCCCCAGCATTTT
TRBV19	TRBD1	TRBJ2-2	few	CASSPDRAFTGELFF	TGTGCCAGTAGCCCGGACAGGGCGTTCACCGGGGAGCTGTTTTTT
TRBV5-4	-	TRBJ2-1	-	CASSLTFSAEQFF	TGTGCCAGCAGCTTGACCTTTTCTGCGGAGCAGTTCTTC
TRBV6-5	-	TRBJ1-5	-	CASSYFAGGGNQPQHF	TGTGCCAGCAGTTACTTCGCGGGAGGGGGCAATCAGCCCCAGCATTTT
TRBV6-1	TRBD1	TRBJ2-2	-	CASSVTGGHATGELFF	TGTGCCAGCAGTGTGACAGGGGGACATGCCACCGGGGAGCTGTTTTTT
TRBV16	TRBD2	TRBJ2-7	-	CASSLGTSGSYEQYF	TGTGCCAGCAGCCTTGGGACTAGCGGGTCCTACGAGCAGTACTTC
TRBV4-2	-	TRBJ1-6	-	CASSQGGVSYNSPLHF	TGTGCCAGCAGCCAAGGGGGGGTCTCCTATAATTCACCCCTCCACTTT
TRBV5-4	TRBD1	TRBJ2-4	-	CASSLTGGTKNIQYF	TGTGCCAGCAGCTTGACAGGGGGGACCAAAAACATTCAGTACTTC
TRBV18	-	TRBJ1-5	-	CASSRGLHRDDQPQHF	TGTGCCAGCTCACGAGGGCTTCACAGGGACGATCAGCCCCAGCATTTT
TRBV7-3	-	TRBJ1-6	-	CASSLMGEGSPLHF	TGTGCCAGCAGCTTAATGGGAGAAGGTTCACCCCTCCACTTT
TRBV7-3	TRBD1	TRBJ1-1	-	CASSTQGGTGEAFF	TGTGCCAGCAGCACCCAGGGGGGAACGGGTGAAGCTTTCTTT
TRBV21-1	-	TRBJ2-5	-	CASGRTQYF	TGTGCCAGCGGGAGGACCCAGTACTTC
TRBV7-6	TRBD2	TRBJ2-3	-	CASSLGLAGGSADTQYF	TGTGCCAGCAGCTTAGGGCTAGCGGGAGGGTCAGCAGATACGCAGTATTTT
TRBV7-3	-	TRBJ2-6	-	CASSPQTGGANVLTF	TGTGCCAGCAGCCCTCAGACGGGTGGGGCCAACGTCCTGACTTTC
TRBV18	TRBD2	TRBJ2-5	-	CASSPPSGGPYQETQYF	TGTGCCAGCTCCCCCCCTAGCGGGGGACCGTACCAAGAGACCCAGTACTTC